The clone carrying this T cell receptor (beta chain) appeared a few times. It was RNA transcripts that yielded the amplified TCR beta CDR3 regions. The TCR CDR3 was amplified in a first-round RT-PCR using the HTBI primer set. Using its own MiXCR run on the multiplex PCR reads, TCRdb lists one record per CDR3 protein. Of under 600,000 distinct CDR3 sequences in the sample, about a sixth were seen once. The data belong to a study of T cells in Graves' hyperthyroidism and ophthalmopathy. The sequenced sample consisted of blood. This TCR came from a middle-aged woman with Graves' ophthalmopathy.

In DNA form, the CDR3 reads TGCGCCAGCAGCTTGGAAGTGGGCAGCCGAAATTCACCCCTCCACTTT. Translation gives CASSLEVGSRNSPLHF. The chain recombines TRBV5-1 with TRBJ1-6; D remains unclear. In germline, CDR1 is SGHRS, CDR2 YFSETQ. Deletions cut 0 bases from V and 7 bases from J, with 14 bases between. The CDR3 has 16 residues.